A single sample gave rise to the 26 T cell receptor beta chains below, sequenced in a study of blood T cells in healthy people across ages (dated by TCRdb to between 2014 and 2017). Libraries were made using 5' RACE. This sample was sequenced with an Illumina HiSeq 2500. A second roughly 6 to 12 cycle PCR used a sample-barcoded 5' primer and a J-beta primer mix. Starting from the raw public reads, TCRdb applied fastp trimming at Q25, assembled clones with MiXCR and retained in-frame beta chains. Entries that share a CDR3 protein sequence are merged under the most common genes and DNA. The sample contains hundreds of thousands of distinct CDR3 sequences, under 55% of them found a single time. Jointly, the top ten make up about 21% of the sample. Sequenced material: blood. The receptors here all came from a man aged 60 to 75 in good health.

This clonotype was counted at least ten times. The DNA for the CDR3 is TGTGCCAGCAGCTTAGTGGCGGGTTTTAGCACAGATACGCAGTATTTT. Amino acid sequence: CASSLVAGFSTDTQYF. The chain has TRBV11-2 and TRBJ2-3, with D tentatively TRBD2 (5 bases). The germline V gene encodes CDR1 SGHAT and CDR2 FQNNGV. This CDR3 region has 16 residues. Trimming cost V 1 base and J 0 bases, with 11 bases left between them. Full variable domain (remainder filled in from reference TRBV11-2 and TRBJ2-3): EAGVAQSPRYKIIEKRQSVAFWCNPISGHATLYWYQQILGQGPKLLIQFQNNGVVDDSQLPKDRFSAERLKGVDSTLKIQPAKLEDSAVYLCASSLVAGFSTDTQYFGPGTRLTVL.

The sample holds a few counts of this clonotype. The chain couples TRBV3-1 to TRBJ2-3; the match to TRBD2 covers 12 bases. V lost 0 bases and J lost 3; bases outside the gene matches: 13. The CDR3 is 20 amino acids. Germline V gene lookup returns CDR1 LGHDT and CDR2 YNNKEL (reference sequence). CDR3 coding DNA: TGTGCCAGCAGCCAAGATCTTCGGACTAGCGGGGCGCCCAGTACAGATACGCAGTATTTT. Encoded protein: CASSQDLRTSGAPSTDTQYF.

This clonotype was counted only a few times. The chain employs TRBV7-2 and TRBJ1-1; D not resolved. V was pared by 4 bases and J by 8 bases, with 14 bases between. The CDR3 sequence is 13 residues long. In germline, CDR1 is SGHTA, CDR2 FQGNSA. The CDR3 DNA reads TGTGCCAGCAGCTCCGGTGTTGAGACGGAAGCTTTCTTT. Its translation is CASSSGVETEAFF.

This chain connects TRBV11-1 to TRBJ2-3; D call uncertain. The V gene lost 5 bases and the J gene lost 3 bases, with 15 bases spanning the gap. The CDR3 is 15 amino acids. The germline V gene has CDR1 SGHAT and CDR2 FQDESV (reference sequence). This CDR3 reads CASSTTSSQTDTQYF. CDR3 bases: TGTGCCAGCAGCACTACAAGTTCGCAGACAGATACGCAGTATTTT.

This clonotype was seen many times. The chain uses TRBV6-5 and TRBJ1-2; no reliable D call. Germline-derived CDR1 and CDR2 are MNHEY and SVGAGI. With 6 bases removed from V and 0 bases from J, the gap between germline ends came to 2 bases. The CDR3 loop spans 11 amino acids. The CDR3 DNA sequence: TGTGCCAGCAGGTCTAACTATGGCTACACCTTC. Translating gives CASRSNYGYTF.

The chain couples TRBV7-9 to TRBJ2-4; a possible D gene is TRBD1 (5 bases). Per the germline V gene, CDR1 is SEHNR and CDR2 is FQNEAQ (reference sequence). Deletions cut 4 bases from V and 6 bases from J, with 10 bases between. The CDR3 loop spans 13 amino acids. The CDR3 region has the DNA TGTGCCAGCAGCTCAGGGTGGACAAACATTCAGTACTTC. It encodes CASSSGWTNIQYF.

V usage is TRBV12-3 or TRBV12-4 and J usage is TRBJ2-5; TRBD2 matches at 7 bases. V gave up 6 bases and J gave up 5 bases; unmatched junction bases: 6. The CDR3 contains 13 residues. CDR3 DNA: TGTGCCAGCAGCCCCGGGGGGTTGGAGACCCAGTACTTC. Its protein is CASSPGGLETQYF.

This clonotype was counted only a few times. The chain couples TRBV13 to TRBJ2-7; D is ambiguous. Germline values: CDR1 PRHDT, CDR2 FYEKMQ (reference sequence). V was trimmed by 3 bases and J by 4 bases, leaving 16 bases between them. There are 15 residues in the CDR3. The chain's CDR3 is CASSFAARVPYEQYF. The CDR3 DNA reads TGTGCCAGCAGCTTCGCAGCGAGAGTCCCTTACGAGCAGTACTTC.

The chain's CDR3 is CASSYFPGAYEQYF. The CDR3 region has the DNA TGTGCCAGCAGTTATTTTCCAGGAGCCTACGAGCAGTACTTC. This chain links TRBV6-2 or TRBV6-3 with TRBJ2-5, with D unresolved. The last part of the DNA fits TRBJ2-7 better; the J call may be wrong. There are 14 residues in the CDR3. Germline V CDR1 and CDR2: MNHEY, SVGEGT.

The genes are TRBV7-2 and TRBJ1-2; D ambiguous. Germline V gene sequence: CDR1 SGHTA, CDR2 FQGNSA. V lost 4 bases to trimming and J lost 1 base, with 10 bases between them. The CDR3 spans 14 residues. CDR3 bases: TGTGCCAGCAGCTATGGCCCCGATAACTATGGCTACACCTTC. Translation gives CASSYGPDNYGYTF.

The gene calls are TRBV6-1 and TRBJ2-6; possibly TRBD1 or TRBD2 for D (5 bases each). Germline V CDR1 and CDR2: MNHNS, SASEGT. The CDR3 extends over 16 amino acids. V was clipped by 2 bases and J by 0 bases, with 8 bases between them. This CDR3 is CASSEWGNSGANVLTF. In nucleotides, the CDR3 is TGTGCCAGCAGTGAATGGGGGAACTCTGGGGCCAACGTCCTGACTTTC.

Of note for this clonotype: The junction differs from germline at one of its ends, possibly a read error. The J gene is TRBJ1-2, the V gene TRBV6-1; a weak D match, TRBD1 (6 bases). The CDR3 extends over 15 amino acids. Germline values: CDR1 MNHNS, CDR2 SASEGT. The DNA for the CDR3 is TGTGCCAGCAGCGAAGGCGGGCAGGGGAGAGGCGGCTACACCTTC. It encodes CASSEGGQGRGGYTF.

The rearrangement links TRBV6-5 to TRBJ1-1; tentatively, D is TRBD1 (6 bases). Trimming left V 5 bases short and J 0 bases short, with 10 bases between. Germline V gene data show CDR1 as MNHEY and CDR2 as SVGAGI. The CDR3 runs to 14 residues. As DNA, the CDR3 is TGTGCCAGCAGTACCGGACAGATGAACACTGAAGCTTTCTTT. This encodes CASSTGQMNTEAFF.

This clonotype was seen a handful of times. The gene calls are TRBV4-2 and TRBJ2-1; D is uncertain. V dropped 0 bases and J dropped 5 bases, with 8 bases sitting between them. Germline V gene lookup returns CDR1 LGHNA and CDR2 YNFKEQ. The CDR3 length is 14 residues. DNA for the CDR3: TGTGCCAGCAGCCAAGAGGTCAGCAACAATGAGCAGTTCTTC. Protein product: CASSQEVSNNEQFF.

The rearrangement joins TRBV12-5 to TRBJ2-3, with 7 bases fitting TRBD2. The germline gives CDR1 LGHNT, CDR2 FRNRAP. Trimming removed 5 bases from V and 2 bases from J; junction bases left unmatched: 4. The CDR3 is 14 amino acids. CDR3 nucleotide sequence: TGTGCTAGTGGTCCAGGGAGGGACACAGATACGCAGTATTTT. This gives the protein CASGPGRDTDTQYF.

This clonotype has more than one count but fewer than ten. The chain joins TRBV15 to TRBJ2-7; 11 positions match TRBD1. The CDR3 has 15 residues. Germline V lookup: CDR1 LNHNV, CDR2 YYDKDF (reference sequence). V lost 3 bases and J lost 1; bases outside the gene matches: 2. CDR3 in DNA: TGTGCCACCAGCAGGGGACAGGGGGGATCCTACGAGCAGTACTTC. Protein sequence: CATSRGQGGSYEQYF.

The chain is built from TRBV6-6 and TRBJ1-2, with 12 bases aligning to TRBD1. The germline V gene encodes CDR1 MNHNY and CDR2 SVGAGI (reference sequence). The length of the CDR3 is 17 residues. Trimming cost V 2 bases and J 6 bases; bases outside gene matches: 10. The chain's CDR3 is CASSYPNRDRGPDGYTF. CDR3 nucleotide sequence: TGTGCCAGCAGTTACCCTAACCGGGACAGGGGGCCAGATGGCTACACCTTC.

This clonotype was detected a few times. The chain joins TRBV5-8 to TRBJ2-4; 7 bases line up with TRBD2. CDR3 length: 13 residues. Looked up from germline, CDR1 is SGHTS and CDR2 is YDEGEE. V trimming: 2 bases; J trimming: 8 bases; junction bases outside the gene matches: 4. The DNA of the CDR3 is TGTGCCAGCAGCTTCCAGGCGGGGGACATTCAGTACTTC. This codes for CASSFQAGDIQYF. Full variable domain (outside the CDR3, taken from reference TRBV5-8 and TRBJ2-4): EAGVTQSPTHLIKTRGQQATLRCSPISGHTSVYWYQQALGLGLQFLLWYDEGEERNRGNFPPRFSGRQFPNYSSELNVNALELEDSALYLCASSFQAGDIQYFGAGTRLSVL.

This clonotype was counted a few times. The gene calls are TRBV7-2 and TRBJ2-1; D is perhaps TRBD2 (6 bases). Trimming took 5 bases from V and 3 from J, leaving 11 bases between them. Germline CDR1 is SGHTA and CDR2 is FQGNSA. The CDR3 runs 14 residues. The CDR3 DNA reads as TGTGCCAGCAGCCACCGGGAGCACTACAATGAGCAGTTCTTC. Translating gives CASSHREHYNEQFF.

This sequence joins TRBV7-3 and TRBJ2-3; D is ambiguous. V was shortened by 5 bases and J by 5 bases, with 14 bases between the two germline ends. The CDR3 totals 14 residues. Per the germline V gene, CDR1 is SGHTA and CDR2 is FQGTGA. CDR3 bases: TGTGCCAGCAGCCCCGTAGGGTCCGGAGATACGCAGTATTTT. Translating gives CASSPVGSGDTQYF.

This clonotype was observed a few times. The CDR3 DNA reads as TGTGCCAGCAGTGGGAGAGGGTCAACCTACAATGAGCAGTTCTTC. This sequence encodes CASSGRGSTYNEQFF. The rearrangement joins TRBV6-1 to TRBJ2-1, with a weak D call TRBD2 (5 bases). Germline CDR1 is MNHNS and CDR2 is SASEGT. This CDR3 comprises 15 residues. V shed 4 bases and J shed 2 bases, with 12 bases lying between them.

This chain links TRBV20-1 with TRBJ2-7; 11 bases line up with TRBD1. CDR3 length: 14 amino acids. Germline V gene sequence: CDR1 DFQATT, CDR2 SNEGSKA (reference sequence). V lost 3 bases to trimming and J lost 6 bases; unmatched junction nucleotides: 7. The CDR3 nucleotides are TGCAGTGCTAGGACCGGGACAGGGGGAAGCGAGCAGTACTTC. Protein product: CSARTGTGGSEQYF.

This sequence joins TRBV20-1 and TRBJ2-3; D might be TRBD2 (5 bases). Germline CDR1 DFQATT, CDR2 SNEGSKA (reference sequence). The CDR3 is made up of 17 amino acids. The V end lost 0 bases, the J end lost 3 bases, and 19 bases lay between the germline ends. In nucleotides, the CDR3 is TGCAGTGCTAGAGAATTCGGGGTACGGCTAGATACAGATACGCAGTATTTT. Its protein is CSAREFGVRLDTDTQYF.

The chain has TRBV30 and TRBJ2-3; 13 bases align to TRBD2. Germline loops: CDR1 GTSNPN, CDR2 SVGIG (reference sequence). The CDR3 runs to 15 residues. V lost 3 bases and J lost 8; bases outside the gene matches: 8. CDR3 bases: TGTGCCTGGAGGCCCGGGACTAGCGGGGTGGGTACGCAGTATTTT. This encodes CAWRPGTSGVGTQYF.

This clonotype showed up just a few times. The chain joins TRBV4-3 to TRBJ1-4, with TRBD1 matching over 8 bases. CDR1 and CDR2 (germline): LGHNA, YSLEER. V was clipped by 4 bases and J by 5 bases; unmatched bases: 6. CDR3 length: 15 residues. CDR3 sequence (DNA): TGCGCCAGCAGCCGGAACAGGGGGACAAATGAAAAACTGTTTTTT. Protein sequence: CASSRNRGTNEKLFF.

The V gene is TRBV9, the J gene TRBJ2-7, with D tentatively TRBD2 (6 bases). The germline CDR1 and CDR2 sequences are SGDLS and YYNGEE. The CDR3 covers 14 residues. Deletions cut 3 bases from V and 3 bases from J, with 13 bases between. The CDR3 coding sequence is TGTGCCAGCAGCGCAGGCCGGAGGGGCTACGAGCAGTACTTC. It is translated as CASSAGRRGYEQYF.